Shown below are 26 T cell receptor beta chains from a single sample sequenced in a study of blood T cells in healthy people across ages. Then a second PCR, running about 7 to 11 cycles, was carried out with a sample-barcoded 5' primer and a J-beta primer mix. TCRdb independently ran MiXCR on the 5' RACE reads; one entry per CDR3 protein. Of hundreds of thousands of distinct CDR3 sequences listed, approximately 53% are singletons. Sequenced input: blood. The receptors were gathered from an elderly man in good health.

V usage is TRBV10-3 and J usage is TRBJ2-4; 14 nucleotides match TRBD2. TRBJ2-7 matches the DNA end more closely, so the J call is doubtful. CDR3 length: 15 amino acids. Germline CDR1 ENHRY, CDR2 SYGVKD. CDR3 in amino acids: CAISPGLAGVYEQYF. CDR3 sequence (DNA): TGTGCCATCAGCCCGGGACTAGCGGGAGTCTACGAGCAGTACTTC.

The rearrangement joins TRBV3-1 to TRBJ2-7; no reliable D call. Germline CDR1 LGHDT, CDR2 YNNKEL (reference sequence). V gave up 4 bases and J gave up 0 bases, with 13 bases separating them. This CDR3 contains 15 residues. CDR3 protein: CASSPYDRSSYEQYF. CDR3 sequence (DNA): TGTGCCAGCAGCCCGTATGACCGGAGCTCCTACGAGCAGTACTTC.

This clonotype was detected only once. Sequence at one end of the junction differs from germline and may be a read error. V and J are TRBV7-2 and TRBJ2-1; D is undetermined. The germline CDR1 and CDR2 sequences are SGHTA and FQGNSA. The CDR3 sequence is 13 residues long. The CDR3 bases are TGCGCCAGCAGCCACGGACGGTTCAATGAGCAGTTCTTC. This sequence encodes CASSHGRFNEQFF. Combining the CDR3 with reference TRBV7-2 and TRBJ2-1 gives the whole variable domain GAGVSQSPSNKVTEKGKDVELRCDPISGHTALYWYRQSLGQGLEFLIYFQGNSAPDKSGLPSDRFSAERTGGSVSTLTIQRTQQEDSAVYLCASSHGRFNEQFFGPGTRLTVL.

This chain connects TRBV13 to TRBJ1-6; D might be TRBD1 (5 bases). This CDR3 has 16 amino acids. Trimming cost V 2 bases and J 10 bases, with 18 bases left between them. CDR1 is PRHDT, CDR2 FYEKMQ, per germline (reference sequence). CDR3 residues: CASSLSVAGRGSPLHF. CDR3 coding DNA: TGTGCCAGCAGCTTAAGCGTGGCAGGGAGAGGCTCACCCCTCCACTTT.

CDR3 amino acids: CASSPGVYEGTQYF. The CDR3 bases are TGTGCCAGCAGCCCGGGGGTTTATGAAGGGACCCAGTACTTC. The rearrangement uses TRBV7-3 and TRBJ2-7, with D maybe TRBD2 (6 bases). The J call may be in error: the DNA end matches TRBJ2-5 better. Germline loops: CDR1 SGHTA, CDR2 FQGTGA. The CDR3 runs 14 residues.

The table lists this clonotype with a count of one. The V call is TRBV20-1, the J call TRBJ2-1; 14 nucleotides match TRBD2. The junction had 9 bases not matched to a gene; V was cut back by 1 base and J by 1 base. In germline, CDR1 is DFQATT, CDR2 SNEGSKA (reference sequence). The CDR3 runs 19 residues. The CDR3, as DNA: TGCAGTGCTAGAGTTTCCGGGACTAGCGGGAGTAGGTCCTACAATGAGCAGTTCTTC. Its protein is CSARVSGTSGSRSYNEQFF.

The rearrangement joins TRBV10-3 to TRBJ2-3, with 8 bases that match TRBD2. CDR1 and CDR2 (germline): ENHRY, SYGVKD. The CDR3 contains 16 residues. V gave up 3 bases and J gave up 2 bases; unmatched junction bases: 7. The CDR3 DNA sequence: TGTGCCATCAGTGACCCGGGAGGGCCGGACACAGATACGCAGTATTTT. This sequence encodes CAISDPGGPDTDTQYF.

This clonotype was counted once. The chain uses TRBV24-1 and TRBJ1-1, with D uncertain. The V gene lost 7 bases and the J gene lost 0 bases, with 11 bases spanning the gap. The CDR3 consists of 14 residues. Germline loops: CDR1 KGHDR, CDR2 SFDVKD. In nucleotides, the CDR3 is TGTGCCACCAGGGCTGAGGGTATGAACACTGAAGCTTTCTTT. Translation gives CATRAEGMNTEAFF.

The chain combines TRBV5-5 with TRBJ2-3, with unresolved D. The CDR3 totals 14 residues. V lost 5 bases to trimming and J lost 1 base, with 11 bases between them. Germline loops: CDR1 SGHKS, CDR2 YYEKEE (reference sequence). The CDR3 is CASRPDPGTDTQYF. The CDR3 nucleotides read TGTGCCAGCAGACCGGACCCAGGCACAGATACGCAGTATTTT. The full variable domain, completed using reference TRBV5-5 and TRBJ2-3, is DAGVTQSPTHLIKTRGQQVTLRCSPISGHKSVSWYQQVLGQGPQFIFQYYEKEERGRGNFPDRFSARQFPNYSSELNVNALLLGDSALYLCASRPDPGTDTQYFGPGTRLTVL.

Regarding this clonotype: One end of the junction fails to match germline, which may point to a read error. The genes are TRBV12-3 or TRBV12-4 and TRBJ2-1; 11 bases fit TRBD1. The length of the CDR3 is 14 residues. CDR3 sequence reads: CASSSRTGGNKQFF. DNA for the CDR3: TGTGCCAGCAGTTCCCGGACAGGGGGCAATAAGCAGTTCTTC.

This clonotype was detected ten times or more. This chain links TRBV20-1 with TRBJ2-7; tentatively, D is TRBD2 (5 bases). Trimming left V 7 bases short and J 6 bases short, with 13 bases between. The CDR3 runs to 11 residues. Germline V lookup: CDR1 DFQATT, CDR2 SNEGSKA (reference sequence). CDR3 sequence (DNA): TGCAGTGTTCCCGGGATAATCGAGCAGTACTTC. Amino acids: CSVPGIIEQYF.

This clonotype showed up just once. The chain couples TRBV5-1 to TRBJ2-5; 11 bases are shared with TRBD2. CDR3 length: 15 residues. The germline gives CDR1 SGHRS, CDR2 YFSETQ. V trimming: 4 bases; J trimming: 11 bases; junction bases outside the gene matches: 13. The DNA for the CDR3 is TGCGCCAGCAGCATCACTGGGACTAGCGGTAGCGAACAGTACTTC. Translated: CASSITGTSGSEQYF.

V usage is TRBV3-1 and J usage is TRBJ1-2, with D possibly being TRBD1 (6 bases). This CDR3 contains 15 residues. Trimming pared 6 bases from V and 2 bases from J, leaving 16 bases between. The germline CDR1 and CDR2 sequences are LGHDT and YNNKEL (reference sequence). The CDR3 loop is CASRAGGGVNYGYTF. As DNA, the CDR3 is TGTGCCAGCAGGGCCGGGGGCGGGGTCAACTATGGCTACACCTTC.

A word on this clonotype: A junction end diverges from the germline sequence, so it may reflect a read error. This rearrangement joins TRBV12-3 or TRBV12-4 to TRBJ2-1, with TRBD2 matching over 9 bases. The CDR3 consists of 14 residues. The CDR3, as DNA: TGTGCCAGCAGGTTAGCGGGAGCAGCCAATGAGCAGTTCTTC. Translated, it gives CASRLAGAANEQFF.

The CDR3 DNA follows: TGTGCCAGCAGTCCCTCCGGGACAGGGACGGGCTACACCTTC. Its protein is CASSPSGTGTGYTF. The rearrangement joins TRBV6-4 to TRBJ1-2, with 9 bases lining up with TRBD1. The CDR3 consists of 14 residues. V shed 5 bases, J shed 8 bases, and the junction held 9 bases outside the gene matches. Germline lookup yields CDR1 MRHNA and CDR2 SNTAGT.

This clonotype was seen a few times. The gene calls are TRBV10-3 and TRBJ1-2; D unclear. Between the trimmed V and J ends, which lost 0 bases and 0 bases, there was a span of 11 bases. CDR1 is ENHRY and CDR2 is SYGVKD in the germline V gene. This CDR3 comprises 16 residues. Here the CDR3 reads CAISESSVTSNYGYTF. In nucleotides, the CDR3 is TGTGCCATCAGTGAGTCTTCGGTCACCTCTAACTATGGCTACACCTTC.

The chain carries TRBV28 and TRBJ2-7; 7 positions agree with TRBD2. This CDR3 is built from 14 residues. Germline loops: CDR1 MDHEN, CDR2 SYDVKM. J was trimmed by 3 bases and V by 5 bases; bases with no gene match: 7. The CDR3 nucleotides read TGTGCCAGCAGTGGTCCGCGCGGGAGCTACGAGCAGTACTTC. Its translation: CASSGPRGSYEQYF.

This clonotype was counted only a few times. The chain employs TRBV25-1 and TRBJ2-1; no definite D call. The V end lost 3 bases, the J end lost 4 bases, and 13 bases lay between the germline ends. From germline, CDR1 is MGHDK and CDR2 SYGVNS. The CDR3 runs 15 residues. CDR3 coding DNA: TGTGCCAGCAGTGACGTACAGACGATATACAATGAGCAGTTCTTC. Its translation: CASSDVQTIYNEQFF.

Points on this clonotype: It may be a read error: a sequence one base away is much more abundant. The DNA of the CDR3 is TGTGCCAGCACTACACCGAGAAGAAGGAATGAGCAGTACTTC. Protein product: CASTTPRRRNEQYF. The chain uses TRBV2 and TRBJ2-5; D is undetermined. Trimming removed 7 bases at V and 11 bases at J, with 23 bases between. The CDR3 loop spans 14 amino acids. Germline V gene data show CDR1 as SNHLY and CDR2 as FYNNEI.

As to this clonotype: Germline is not matched at one junction end, which may reflect a read error. This chain uses TRBV11-2 with TRBJ2-1, with TRBD1 as a possible D gene (7 bases). The CDR3 has 17 residues. Germline V CDR1 and CDR2: SGHAT, FQNNGV. The CDR3 nucleotides read TGTGCCGGCAGCTTATACTATGGAGGGGGCGATGACAATGAGCAGTTCTTC. Encoded protein: CAGSLYYGGGDDNEQFF.

The CDR3, as DNA: TGCGCCAGCAGCTTTACCGGGACGCCAGGACAAGAGACCCAGTACTTC. It is translated as CASSFTGTPGQETQYF. The V and J genes are TRBV5-1 and TRBJ2-5; D tentatively reads TRBD1 or TRBD2 (5 bases each). Trimming stripped 2 bases from V and 2 bases from J, with 16 bases between. CDR1 is SGHRS and CDR2 is YFSETQ in the germline V gene. The CDR3 extends over 16 amino acids.

This clonotype was observed a few times. The CDR3 DNA reads TGTGCCAGCAGTTTAGATGCACCCACAGATACGCAGTATTTT. Amino acid sequence: CASSLDAPTDTQYF. This chain uses TRBV12-3 or TRBV12-4 with TRBJ2-3; D uncertain. The V end was cut by 1 base, the J end by 2 bases, with 7 bases between. The CDR3 sequence is 14 residues long.

The gene calls are TRBV20-1 and TRBJ2-1; TRBD2 is a possible D gene (6 bases). The CDR3 length is 15 residues. Deletions cut 3 bases from V and 4 bases from J, with 16 bases between. Looked up from germline, CDR1 is DFQATT and CDR2 is SNEGSKA (reference sequence). CDR3 region: CSASPRGGVYNEQFF. CDR3 nucleotides: TGCAGTGCTAGTCCTCGGGGCGGGGTATACAATGAGCAGTTCTTC.

The chain couples TRBV29-1 to TRBJ2-1, with TRBD2 matching 16 bases. V trimming: 4 bases; J trimming: 0 bases; junction bases outside the gene matches: 3. The CDR3 loop spans 17 amino acids. Germline CDR1 reads SQVTM; CDR2 reads ANQGSEA. CDR3 sequence: CSVVGLAGGRSYNEQFF. CDR3 coding DNA: TGCAGCGTTGTGGGACTAGCGGGAGGGCGCTCCTACAATGAGCAGTTCTTC.

A few counts support this clonotype. The chain joins TRBV29-1 to TRBJ2-1, with 8 bases identical to TRBD1. Trimming removed 6 bases from V and 3 bases from J; junction bases left unmatched: 7. Germline-derived CDR1 and CDR2 are SQVTM and ANQGSEA. CDR3 size: 14 residues. CDR3 sequence reads: CSVSTGTGYNEQFF. CDR3 DNA sequence: TGCAGCGTCTCCACGGGGACAGGCTACAATGAGCAGTTCTTC.

This sequence joins TRBV12-3 or TRBV12-4 and TRBJ2-1, with TRBD2 identical over 9 bases. V dropped 8 bases and J dropped 3; count of bases not matched to a gene: 8. This CDR3 has 15 amino acids. The CDR3 here is CASDTSGRIYNEQFF. The CDR3, as DNA: TGTGCCAGCGACACCAGCGGGAGGATCTACAATGAGCAGTTCTTC.